This T cell receptor (beta chain) was identified in a study of cytomegalovirus exposure and HLA in healthy donors. Germline V gives CDR1 SGHRS, CDR2 YFSETQ. This CDR3 contains 13 residues. J was trimmed by 3 bases and V by 5 bases; bases with no gene match: 0. 13 Jbeta primers and 60 Vbeta primers were used for the PCR. Only in-frame clones appear in the TCRdb table, and some are missing; sequencing was by immunoSEQ multiplex PCR. The data contain approximately 100,000 clones, about 75% of them singletons. The TCR sequence derives from a woman aged 40-49 years in good health and CMV-seropositive. The specimen sequenced was PBMCs. The chain carries TRBV5-1 and TRBJ2-2; 8 bases line up with TRBD1. The CDR3 region is CASRTGDTGELFF. In nucleotides, the CDR3 is TGCGCCAGCAGGACAGGGGACACCGGGGAGCTGTTTTTT.